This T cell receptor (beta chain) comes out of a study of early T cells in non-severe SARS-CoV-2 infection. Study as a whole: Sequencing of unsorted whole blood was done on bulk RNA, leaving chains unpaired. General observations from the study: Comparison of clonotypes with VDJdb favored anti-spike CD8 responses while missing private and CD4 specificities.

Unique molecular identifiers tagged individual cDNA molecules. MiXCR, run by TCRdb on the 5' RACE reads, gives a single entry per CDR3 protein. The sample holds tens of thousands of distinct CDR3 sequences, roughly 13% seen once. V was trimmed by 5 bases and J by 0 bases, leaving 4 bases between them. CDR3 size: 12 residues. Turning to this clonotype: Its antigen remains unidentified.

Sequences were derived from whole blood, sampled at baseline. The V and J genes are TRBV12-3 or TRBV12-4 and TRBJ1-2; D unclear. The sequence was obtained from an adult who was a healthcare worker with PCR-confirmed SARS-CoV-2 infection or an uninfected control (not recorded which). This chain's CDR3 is CASSNTNYGYTF. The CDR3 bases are TGTGCCAGCAGTAATACTAACTATGGCTACACCTTC.